This T cell receptor beta chain appears in the sequencing data of a study of T-cell memory formation after mild COVID-19. Study context: Most TCR clusters belonged to a single donor.

This CDR3 is 14 amino acids long. The germline CDR1 and CDR2 sequences are SEHNR and FQNEAQ (reference sequence). Trimming at V came to 3 bases and at J to 4 bases, leaving 3 bases not matched to a gene. From the 5' RACE reads, TCRdb called clonotypes with MiXCR, one entry per CDR3 protein. The data show about 180,000 distinct CDR3 sequences, 15% to 20% seen once. This clonotype was detected a few times. What it recognizes is unknown. General observations from the study: Clones that contracted clustered mainly in CM and EM if CD4+ and in EMRA if CD8+. Contracting clones, day 15 to 85, had balanced CD4/CD8, and later expanders favored CD4+.

Sequencing input: PBMCs or a T cell subset sorted from them (not recorded which). The receptor comes from a man younger than 30 who had mild COVID-19 (a few samples of this study predate the infection). Cell type and time point are not known. The V call is TRBV7-9, the J call TRBJ1-1, with 9 bases identical to TRBD1. CDR3 sequence reads: CASSFGQGSTEAFF. The CDR3 DNA sequence: TGTGCCAGCAGCTTTGGACAGGGGAGCACTGAAGCTTTCTTT. Looking up the rest from reference TRBV7-9 and TRBJ1-1 gives the full variable domain: DTGVSQNPRHKITKRGQNVTFRCDPISEHNRLYWYRQTLGQGPEFLTYFQNEAQLEKSRLLSDRFSAERPKGSFSTLEIQRTEQGDSAMYLCASSFGQGSTEAFFGQGTRLTVV.